The TCR beta chain described here comes from a study of shared clonotypes between healthy human individuals. Study overall: Serving as donors were two women and three men, whose ages spanned 18 to 49.

Sequenced by immunoSEQ multiplex PCR; TCRdb stores in-frame clones only, minus some. Seen here are some 89,000 clones, 67% observed once, and the top ten hold about 48%. CDR1 and CDR2 (germline): MNHEY, SVGAGI. The CDR3 spans 16 residues. V was pared by 3 bases and J by 7 bases, with 19 bases between. The sample consisted of memory CD8+ T cells sorted from blood. Stated subset: CD45RO+ cells pooled with CCR7-negative TemRA cells. The chain couples TRBV6-5 to TRBJ2-1; perhaps TRBD2 as D (7 bases). The receptor was isolated from a man aged 30 to 39 in good health. CDR3 in amino acids: CASSYVRLGGVNEQFF. Written as DNA, the CDR3 is TGTGCCAGCAGTTATGTAAGACTAGGGGGGGTAAATGAGCAGTTCTTC.